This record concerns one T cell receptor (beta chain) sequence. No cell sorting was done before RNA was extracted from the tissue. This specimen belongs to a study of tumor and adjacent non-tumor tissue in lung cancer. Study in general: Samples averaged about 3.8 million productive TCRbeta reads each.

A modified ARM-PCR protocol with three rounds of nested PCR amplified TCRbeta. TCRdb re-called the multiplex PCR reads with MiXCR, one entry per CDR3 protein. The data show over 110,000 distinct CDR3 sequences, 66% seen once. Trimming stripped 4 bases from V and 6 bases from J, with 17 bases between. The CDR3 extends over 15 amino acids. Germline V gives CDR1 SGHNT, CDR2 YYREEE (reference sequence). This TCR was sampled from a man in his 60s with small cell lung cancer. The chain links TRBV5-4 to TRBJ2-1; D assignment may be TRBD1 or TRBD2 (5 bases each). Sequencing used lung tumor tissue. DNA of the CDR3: TGTGCCAGCAGCCCCCGTGGGTGGGGGATCAATGAGCAGTTCTTC. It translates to CASSPRGWGINEQFF.